This TCR beta chain was identified during a study of blood T cell dynamics during melanoma immunotherapy. Study-wide context: First-line therapy was either pembrolizumab or nivolumab with ipilimumab for metastatic melanoma.

This table comes from immunoSEQ multiplex PCR, and its TCRdb copy is limited to in-frame clones, with some not included. The sample consists of about 7,600 clones, 85% to 90% of them appearing once. Time point reported: week 3, after first cycle of checkpoint inhibitor. Disease control meant complete response, partial response or stable disease at 12 weeks. A remark on this clone: What it recognizes is unknown.

Study results and limitations: Whether repertoire-driving clones were melanoma-specific could not be determined.

The sequence came from a human donor with melanoma. The starting material was blood, obtained from a patient treated with checkpoint blockade.

CDR3 bases: TGTGCCAGTAGTCTCGGGACAGGGGGCACCTACGAGCAGTACTTC. It codes for CASSLGTGGTYEQYF. The V gene is TRBV19, the J gene TRBJ2-7; 12 bases match TRBD1. Germline V gene sequence: CDR1 LNHDA, CDR2 SQIVND (reference sequence). The CDR3 extends over 15 amino acids. With 5 bases clipped from V and 2 bases from J, the junction kept 4 bases outside the gene matches.